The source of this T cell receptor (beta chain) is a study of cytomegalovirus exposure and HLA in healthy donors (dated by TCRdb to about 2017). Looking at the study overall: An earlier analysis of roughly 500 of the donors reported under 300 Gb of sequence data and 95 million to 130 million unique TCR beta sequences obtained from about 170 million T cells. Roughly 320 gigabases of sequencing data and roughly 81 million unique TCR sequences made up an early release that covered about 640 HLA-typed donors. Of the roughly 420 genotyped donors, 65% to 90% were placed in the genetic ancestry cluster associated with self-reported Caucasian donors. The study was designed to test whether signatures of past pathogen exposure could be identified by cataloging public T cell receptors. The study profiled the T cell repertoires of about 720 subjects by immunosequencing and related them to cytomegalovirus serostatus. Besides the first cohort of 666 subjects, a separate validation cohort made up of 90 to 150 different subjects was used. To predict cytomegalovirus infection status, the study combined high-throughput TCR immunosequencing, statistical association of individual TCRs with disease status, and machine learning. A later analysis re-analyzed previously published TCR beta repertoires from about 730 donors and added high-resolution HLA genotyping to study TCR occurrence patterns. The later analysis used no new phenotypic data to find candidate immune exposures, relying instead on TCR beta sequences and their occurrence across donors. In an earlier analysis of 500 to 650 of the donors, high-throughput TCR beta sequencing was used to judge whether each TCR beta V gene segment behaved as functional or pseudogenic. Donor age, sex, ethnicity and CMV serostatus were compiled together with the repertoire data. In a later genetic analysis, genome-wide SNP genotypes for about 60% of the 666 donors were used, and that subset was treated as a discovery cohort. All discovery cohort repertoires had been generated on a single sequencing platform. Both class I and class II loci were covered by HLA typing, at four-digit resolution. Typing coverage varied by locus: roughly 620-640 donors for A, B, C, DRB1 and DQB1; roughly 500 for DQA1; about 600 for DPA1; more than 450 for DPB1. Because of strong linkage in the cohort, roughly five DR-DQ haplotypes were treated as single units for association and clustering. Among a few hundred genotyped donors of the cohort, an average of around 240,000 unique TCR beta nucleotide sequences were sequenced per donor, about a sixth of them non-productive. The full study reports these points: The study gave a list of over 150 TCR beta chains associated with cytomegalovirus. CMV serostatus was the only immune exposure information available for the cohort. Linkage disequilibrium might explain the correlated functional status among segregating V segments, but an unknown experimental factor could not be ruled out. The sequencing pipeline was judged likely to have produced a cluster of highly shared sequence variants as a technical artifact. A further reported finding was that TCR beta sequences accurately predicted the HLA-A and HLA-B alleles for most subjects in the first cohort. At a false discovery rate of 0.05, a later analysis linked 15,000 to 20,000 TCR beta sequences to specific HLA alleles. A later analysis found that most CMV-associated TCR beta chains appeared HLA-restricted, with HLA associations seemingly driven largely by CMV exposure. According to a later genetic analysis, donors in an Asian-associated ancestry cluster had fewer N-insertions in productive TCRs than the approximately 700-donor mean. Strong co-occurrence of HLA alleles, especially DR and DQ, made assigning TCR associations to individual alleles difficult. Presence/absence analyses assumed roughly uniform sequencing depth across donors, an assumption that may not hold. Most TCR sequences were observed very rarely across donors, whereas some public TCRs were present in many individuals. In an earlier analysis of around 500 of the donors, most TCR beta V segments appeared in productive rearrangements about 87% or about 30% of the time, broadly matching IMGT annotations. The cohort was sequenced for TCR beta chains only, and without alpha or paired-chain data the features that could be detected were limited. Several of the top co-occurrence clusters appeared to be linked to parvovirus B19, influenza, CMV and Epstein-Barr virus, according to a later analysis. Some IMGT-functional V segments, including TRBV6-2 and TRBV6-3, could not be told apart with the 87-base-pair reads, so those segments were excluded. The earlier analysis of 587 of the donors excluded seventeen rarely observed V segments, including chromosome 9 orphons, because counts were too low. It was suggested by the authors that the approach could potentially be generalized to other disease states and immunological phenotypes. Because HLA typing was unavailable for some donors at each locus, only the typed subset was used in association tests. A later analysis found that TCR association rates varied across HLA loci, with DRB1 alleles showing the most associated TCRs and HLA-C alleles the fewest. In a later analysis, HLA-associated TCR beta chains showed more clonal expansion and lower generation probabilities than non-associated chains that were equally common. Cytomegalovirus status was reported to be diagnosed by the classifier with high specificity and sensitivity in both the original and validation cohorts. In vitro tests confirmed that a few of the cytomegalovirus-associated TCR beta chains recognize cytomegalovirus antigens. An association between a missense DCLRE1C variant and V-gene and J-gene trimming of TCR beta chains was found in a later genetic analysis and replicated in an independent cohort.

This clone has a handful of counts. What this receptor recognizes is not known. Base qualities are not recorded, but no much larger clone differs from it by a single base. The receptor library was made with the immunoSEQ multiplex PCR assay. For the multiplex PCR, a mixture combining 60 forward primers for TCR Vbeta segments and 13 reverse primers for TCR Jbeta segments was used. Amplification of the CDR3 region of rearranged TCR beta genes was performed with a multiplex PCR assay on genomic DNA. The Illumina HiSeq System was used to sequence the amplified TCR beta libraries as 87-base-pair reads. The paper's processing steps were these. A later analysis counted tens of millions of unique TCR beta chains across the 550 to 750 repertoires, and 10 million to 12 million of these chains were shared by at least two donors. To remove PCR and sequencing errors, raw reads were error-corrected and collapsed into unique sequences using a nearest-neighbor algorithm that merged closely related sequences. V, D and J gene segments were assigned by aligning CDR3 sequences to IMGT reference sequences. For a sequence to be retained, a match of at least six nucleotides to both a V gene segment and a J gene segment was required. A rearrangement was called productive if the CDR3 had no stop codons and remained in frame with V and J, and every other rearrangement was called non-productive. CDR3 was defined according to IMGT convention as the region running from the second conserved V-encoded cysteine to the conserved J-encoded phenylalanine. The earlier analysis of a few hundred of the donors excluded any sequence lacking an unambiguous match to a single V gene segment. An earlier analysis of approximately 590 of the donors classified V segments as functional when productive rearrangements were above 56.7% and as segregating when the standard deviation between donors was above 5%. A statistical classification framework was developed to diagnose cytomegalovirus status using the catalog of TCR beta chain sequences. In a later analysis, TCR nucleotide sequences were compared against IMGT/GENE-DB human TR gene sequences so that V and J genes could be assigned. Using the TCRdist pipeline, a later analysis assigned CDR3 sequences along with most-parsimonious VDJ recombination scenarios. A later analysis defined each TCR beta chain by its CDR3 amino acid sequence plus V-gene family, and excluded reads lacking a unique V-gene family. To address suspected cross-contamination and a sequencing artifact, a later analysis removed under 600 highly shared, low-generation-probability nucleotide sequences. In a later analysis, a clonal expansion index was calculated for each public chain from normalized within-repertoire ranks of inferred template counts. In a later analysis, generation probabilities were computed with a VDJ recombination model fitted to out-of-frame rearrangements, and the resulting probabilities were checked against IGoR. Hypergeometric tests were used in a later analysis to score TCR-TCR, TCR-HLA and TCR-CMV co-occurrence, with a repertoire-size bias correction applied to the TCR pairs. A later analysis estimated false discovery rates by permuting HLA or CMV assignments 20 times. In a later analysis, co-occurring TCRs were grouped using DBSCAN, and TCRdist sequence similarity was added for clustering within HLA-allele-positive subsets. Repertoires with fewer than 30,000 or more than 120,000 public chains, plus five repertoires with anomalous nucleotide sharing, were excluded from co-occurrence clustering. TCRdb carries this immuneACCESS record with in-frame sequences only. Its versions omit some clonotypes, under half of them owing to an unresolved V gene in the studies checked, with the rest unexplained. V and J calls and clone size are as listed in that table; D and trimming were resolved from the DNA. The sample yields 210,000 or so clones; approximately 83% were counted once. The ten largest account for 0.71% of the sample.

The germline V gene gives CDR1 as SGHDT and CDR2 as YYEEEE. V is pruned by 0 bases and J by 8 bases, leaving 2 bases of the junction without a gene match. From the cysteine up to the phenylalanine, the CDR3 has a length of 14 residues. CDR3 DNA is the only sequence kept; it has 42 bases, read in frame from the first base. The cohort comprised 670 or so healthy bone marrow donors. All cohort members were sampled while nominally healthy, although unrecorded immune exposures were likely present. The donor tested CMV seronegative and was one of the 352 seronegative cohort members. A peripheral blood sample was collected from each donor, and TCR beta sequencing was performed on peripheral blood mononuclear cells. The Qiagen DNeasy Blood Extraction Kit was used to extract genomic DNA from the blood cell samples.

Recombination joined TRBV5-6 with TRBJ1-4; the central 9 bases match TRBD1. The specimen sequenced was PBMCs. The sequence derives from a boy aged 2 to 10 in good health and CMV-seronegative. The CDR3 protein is CASSLGTGAEKLFF. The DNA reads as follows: TGTGCCAGCAGCTTGGGGACAGGGGCCGAAAAACTGTTTTTT.